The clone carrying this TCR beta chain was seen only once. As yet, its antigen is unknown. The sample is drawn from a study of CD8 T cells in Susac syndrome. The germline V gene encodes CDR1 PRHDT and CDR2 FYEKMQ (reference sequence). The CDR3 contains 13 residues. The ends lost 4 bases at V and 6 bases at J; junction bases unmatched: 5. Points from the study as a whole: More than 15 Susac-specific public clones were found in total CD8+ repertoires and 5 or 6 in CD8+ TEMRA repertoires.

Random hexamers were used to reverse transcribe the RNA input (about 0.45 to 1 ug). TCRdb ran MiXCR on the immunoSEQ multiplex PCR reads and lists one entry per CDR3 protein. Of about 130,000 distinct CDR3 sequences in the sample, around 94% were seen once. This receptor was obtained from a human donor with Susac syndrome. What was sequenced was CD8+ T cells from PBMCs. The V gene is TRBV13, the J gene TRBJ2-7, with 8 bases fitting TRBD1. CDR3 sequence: CASSSPDRAEQYF. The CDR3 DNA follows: TGTGCCAGCAGCTCTCCGGACAGGGCCGAGCAGTACTTC.